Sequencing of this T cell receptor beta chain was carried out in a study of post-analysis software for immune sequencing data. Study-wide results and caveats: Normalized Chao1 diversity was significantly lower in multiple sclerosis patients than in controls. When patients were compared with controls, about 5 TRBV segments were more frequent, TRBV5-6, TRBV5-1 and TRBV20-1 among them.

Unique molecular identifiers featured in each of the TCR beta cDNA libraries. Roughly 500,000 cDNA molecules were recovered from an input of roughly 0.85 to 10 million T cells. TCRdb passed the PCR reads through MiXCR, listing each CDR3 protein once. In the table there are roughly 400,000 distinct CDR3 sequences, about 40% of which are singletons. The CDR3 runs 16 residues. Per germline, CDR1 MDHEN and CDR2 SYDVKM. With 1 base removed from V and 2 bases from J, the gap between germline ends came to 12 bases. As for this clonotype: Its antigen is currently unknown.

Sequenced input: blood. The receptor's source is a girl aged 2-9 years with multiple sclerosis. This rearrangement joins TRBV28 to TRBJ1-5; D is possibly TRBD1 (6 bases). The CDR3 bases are TGTGCCAGCAGTTTATATGCCAGGGGAGGCAATCAGCCCCAGCATTTT. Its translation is CASSLYARGGNQPQHF.